Presented here are 17 T cell receptor beta chains from one specimen sequenced in a study of blood T cell repertoires in COVID-19. Assay used: immunoSEQ multiplex PCR; TCRdb lists only in-frame clones, some missing. The repertoire holds 50,000 or so clones, with roughly 90% as singletons. The sample was peripheral blood. These TCRs come from a woman aged 80 or over with acute or convalescent COVID-19.

This chain uses TRBV6-6 with TRBJ1-4; D is unresolved. The CDR3 totals 17 residues. The germline V gene encodes CDR1 MNHNY and CDR2 SVGAGI (reference sequence). V shed 6 bases and J shed 5 bases, with 22 bases lying between them. This CDR3 is CASSRNTPRGGNEKLFF. In DNA, the CDR3 is TGTGCCAGCAGCCGAAATACACCGCGTGGAGGAAATGAAAAACTGTTTTTT.

The rearrangement links TRBV11-1 to TRBJ1-3; D gene uncertain. Looked up from germline, CDR1 is SGHAT and CDR2 is FQDESV (reference sequence). The CDR3 has 13 residues. V shed 0 bases and J shed 2 bases, with 2 bases lying between them. The CDR3 bases are TGTGCCAGCAGCTTAGCCACTGGAAACACCATATATTTT. Protein product: CASSLATGNTIYF.

This clone has just a few counts. This chain joins TRBV7-9 and TRBJ2-7, with 13 bases matching TRBD2. This CDR3 contains 16 residues. V lost 4 bases, J lost 3 bases, and 6 bases stayed unmatched. Germline assignment: CDR1 SEHNR and CDR2 FQNEAQ (reference sequence). The CDR3 spells CASSSGLAGKDYEQYF. CDR3 coding DNA: TGTGCCAGCAGCTCGGGACTAGCGGGAAAGGACTACGAGCAGTACTTC.

This clone was seen a few times. This rearrangement joins TRBV19 to TRBJ2-7; TRBD2 agrees at 8 bases. Germline V gene data show CDR1 as LNHDA and CDR2 as SQIVND (reference sequence). There are 13 residues in the CDR3. V trimming: 7 bases; J trimming: 6 bases; junction bases outside the gene matches: 8. In DNA form, the CDR3 reads TGTGCCAGTACAGGGAGCCTAGCGGGCGAGCAGTACTTC. This sequence encodes CASTGSLAGEQYF.

The V gene is TRBV28, the J gene TRBJ1-4, with TRBD1 as a possible D gene (6 bases). The V gene's germline CDR1 is MDHEN and CDR2 SYDVKM. The CDR3 is made up of 15 amino acids. Trimming pared 2 bases from V and 3 bases from J, leaving 10 bases between. CDR3 residues: CASSLRTVSNEKLFF. The CDR3, as DNA: TGTGCCAGCAGTTTAAGGACAGTTTCTAATGAAAAACTGTTTTTT. Looking up the rest from reference TRBV28 and TRBJ1-4 gives the full variable domain: DVKVTQSSRYLVKRTGEKVFLECVQDMDHENMFWYRQDPGLGLRLIYFSYDVKMKEKGDIPEGYSVSREKKERFSLILESASTNQTSMYLCASSLRTVSNEKLFFGSGTQLSVL.

The genes are TRBV5-4 and TRBJ2-7, with D hard to call. Trimming shortened V by 0 bases and J by 0 bases, and 10 bases separated the two germline ends. This CDR3 is built from 15 residues. Germline-derived CDR1 and CDR2 are SGHNT and YYREEE (reference sequence). The CDR3 bases are TGTGCCAGCAGCTTGGCGGGTCCTCTCTCCTACGAGCAGTACTTC. Protein product: CASSLAGPLSYEQYF.

The chain uses TRBV6-4 and TRBJ2-1, with 14 bases fitting TRBD2. Germline V gene data show CDR1 as MRHNA and CDR2 as SNTAGT. With 8 bases clipped from V and 16 bases from J, the junction kept 10 bases outside the gene matches. The CDR3 covers 13 residues. CDR3 region: CASGTSGSVIQFF. The CDR3 coding sequence is TGTGCCAGCGGGACTAGCGGGAGTGTTATTCAATTCTTC.

This clone was counted once. The gene calls are TRBV6-6 and TRBJ1-1, with D tentatively TRBD1 (5 bases). V lost 5 bases and J 0 bases, leaving 13 bases between the germline ends. CDR1 is MNHNY, CDR2 SVGAGI, per germline (reference sequence). The CDR3 loop spans 15 amino acids. The CDR3, as DNA: TGTGCCAGCAGTGCCAGGACACCGATGAACACTGAAGCTTTCTTT. Protein sequence: CASSARTPMNTEAFF.

Only one count was recorded for this clone. The V and J genes are TRBV5-1 and TRBJ1-2; 10 bases agree with TRBD1. The V and J ends lost 4 bases and 4 bases, in that order; junction bases with no gene match: 7. Germline CDR1 reads SGHRS; CDR2 reads YFSETQ. The CDR3 sequence is 15 residues long. CDR3: CASSVGTGVGYGYTF. The CDR3 DNA is TGCGCCAGCAGCGTCGGGACAGGGGTCGGCTATGGCTACACCTTC.

The genes are TRBV25-1 and TRBJ2-1, with 11 bases fitting TRBD2. Unmatched junction bases numbered 6, after V lost 5 bases and J lost 9 bases. The CDR3 is 14 residues long. In germline, CDR1 is MGHDK, CDR2 SYGVNS. The CDR3 region is CASSRTSGYGEQFF. The CDR3 DNA follows: TGTGCCAGCAGTAGGACTAGCGGGTACGGTGAGCAGTTCTTC.

The V gene is TRBV30, the J gene TRBJ1-2; 8 positions match TRBD1. From germline, CDR1 is GTSNPN and CDR2 SVGIG (reference sequence). CDR3 length: 11 residues. J lost 8 bases, V lost 2 bases, and 1 base had no gene match. The CDR3 DNA follows: TGTGCCTGGAGTACAGGGGGAGGCTACACCTTC. It codes for CAWSTGGGYTF.

The chain carries TRBV11-2 and TRBJ2-1; the D gene is possibly TRBD1 (6 bases). Germline CDR1 is SGHAT and CDR2 is FQNNGV. This CDR3 has 15 residues. V was cut by 8 bases and J by 3 bases, with 17 bases left in between. In nucleotides, the CDR3 is TGTGCCAGCGCCCCTATCAAGGGGGTCTACAATGAGCAGTTCTTC. Residues: CASAPIKGVYNEQFF. Filled out from reference TRBV11-2 and TRBJ2-1, the complete variable domain reads EAGVAQSPRYKIIEKRQSVAFWCNPISGHATLYWYQQILGQGPKLLIQFQNNGVVDDSQLPKDRFSAERLKGVDSTLKIQPAKLEDSAVYLCASAPIKGVYNEQFFGPGTRLTVL.

The rearrangement links TRBV3-1 (or the pseudogene TRBV3-2) to TRBJ1-2; 7 bases match TRBD1. Germline V gives CDR1 LGHDT, CDR2 YNNKEL (reference sequence). V gave up 4 bases and J gave up 6 bases; unmatched junction bases: 8. The CDR3 runs 14 residues. CDR3 loop: CASSPQEGAHGYTF. The CDR3 bases are TGTGCCAGCAGCCCCCAAGAGGGGGCTCATGGCTACACCTTC.

Only one count was recorded for this clone. The CDR3 sequence is CASSSDRGTGELFF. The CDR3 nucleotides read TGTGCCAGCTCATCGGACAGGGGCACCGGGGAGCTGTTTTTT. V usage is TRBV18 and J usage is TRBJ2-2; 9 bases match TRBD1. The CDR3 extends over 14 amino acids. The V gene's germline CDR1 is KGHSH and CDR2 LQKENI. V gave up 5 bases and J gave up 4 bases; unmatched junction bases: 2.

In this sample, this clone turned up a few times. The chain employs TRBV14 and TRBJ2-7; D is perhaps TRBD2 (6 bases). The CDR3 is 15 amino acids. V was cut by 5 bases and J by 4 bases, with 18 bases left in between. CDR1 SGHDN and CDR2 FVKESK come from the germline V gene. This chain's CDR3 is CASSIPGSSKYEQYF. CDR3 sequence (DNA): TGTGCCAGCAGCATACCCGGGAGTAGCAAGTACGAGCAGTACTTC.

This chain links TRBV6-5 with TRBJ1-1; no definite D call. Trimming left V 5 bases short and J 4 bases short, with 11 bases between. CDR1 and CDR2 (germline): MNHEY, SVGAGI. This CDR3 spans 13 amino acids. The CDR3 nucleotides read TGTGCCAGCAGTCCGGAGGTCGGCACTGAAGCTTTCTTT. Protein: CASSPEVGTEAFF.

The genes are TRBV2 and TRBJ1-5, with D perhaps TRBD1 (6 bases). The CDR3 totals 15 residues. The V end lost 2 bases, the J end lost 4 bases, and 12 bases lay between the germline ends. Germline assignment: CDR1 SNHLY and CDR2 FYNNEI. The CDR3 bases are TGTGCCAGCAGTGAACAGGGGTATTCAAATCAGCCCCAGCATTTT. Its translation: CASSEQGYSNQPQHF.